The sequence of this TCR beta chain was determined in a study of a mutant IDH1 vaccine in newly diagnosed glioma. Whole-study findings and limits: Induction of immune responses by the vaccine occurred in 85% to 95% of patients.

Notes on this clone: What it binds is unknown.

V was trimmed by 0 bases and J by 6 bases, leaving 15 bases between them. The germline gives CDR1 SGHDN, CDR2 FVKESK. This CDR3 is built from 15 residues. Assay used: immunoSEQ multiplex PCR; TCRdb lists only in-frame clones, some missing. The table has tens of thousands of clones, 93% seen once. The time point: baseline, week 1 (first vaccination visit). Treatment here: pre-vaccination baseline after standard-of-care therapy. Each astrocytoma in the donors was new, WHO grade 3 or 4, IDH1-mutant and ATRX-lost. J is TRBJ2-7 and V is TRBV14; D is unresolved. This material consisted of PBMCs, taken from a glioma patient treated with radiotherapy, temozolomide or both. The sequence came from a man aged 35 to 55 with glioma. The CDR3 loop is CASSQDSYYPGEQYF. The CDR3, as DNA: TGTGCCAGCAGCCAAGATTCCTACTACCCGGGCGAGCAGTACTTC.